This paragraph covers one TCR beta chain sequence. The use of previously described methods and listed TCR primers produced the bulk TCR libraries. TCRdb recomputed calls from the PCR reads with MiXCR, one row per CDR3 protein. The sample lists about 640,000 distinct CDR3 sequences, approximately 20% occurring once. The CDR3 covers 17 residues. CDR1 SGDLS and CDR2 YYNGEE come from the germline V gene. Trimming took 0 bases from V and 0 from J, leaving 15 bases between them. This entry is derived from a study of molecular identifiers for immune sequencing clone quantification. The V call is TRBV9, the J call TRBJ1-1; D not certain. Sequenced: naive CD8+ T cells from blood, with Jurkat cell RNA spiked in. Subset meaning: FACS-sorted CD8+CD4-CCR7+CD45RA+ naive T cells. The receptor's source is a human donor in good health. Some libraries in this study had Jurkat cell RNA spiked in. CDR3 protein: CASSVEVLPLMNTEAFF. In DNA, the CDR3 is TGTGCCAGCAGCGTAGAGGTCCTTCCTTTAATGAACACTGAAGCTTTCTTT. Variable domain in full (rest from reference TRBV9 and TRBJ1-1): DSGVTQTPKHLITATGQRVTLRCSPRSGDLSVYWYQQSLDQGLQFLIQYYNGEERAKGNILERFSAQQFPDLHSELNLSSLELGDSALYFCASSVEVLPLMNTEAFFGQGTRLTVV.